The 15 T cell receptor beta chains given below trace back to one sample, sequenced in a study of shared clonotypes between healthy human individuals. Sequencing used immunoSEQ multiplex PCR; TCRdb keeps in-frame clones, though not all of them. The sample lists roughly 590,000 clones; roughly 95% were seen once. Naivety among CD8 cells was defined by CD45RO negativity and positive CCR7 selection, thereby excluding terminally differentiated effector memory CD45RA+ cells. The specimen sequenced was naive CD8+ T cells sorted from blood. These receptors all stem from a woman aged 30 to 39 in good health.

The genes are TRBV2 and TRBJ1-1; D gene ambiguous. The CDR3 covers 14 residues. Trimming cost V 6 bases and J 4 bases, with 15 bases left between them. Germline CDR1 SNHLY, CDR2 FYNNEI. In nucleotides, the CDR3 is TGTGCCAGCAGATACGTCGAGGGTACCACTGAAGCTTTCTTT. Translated, it gives CASRYVEGTTEAFF.

This sequence joins TRBV4-2 and TRBJ2-5, with TRBD2 matching over 8 bases. The closer fit of TRBJ2-7 to the DNA end suggests the J call may be wrong. Germline values: CDR1 LGHNA, CDR2 YNFKEQ. CDR3 length: 15 amino acids. CDR3 protein: CASSQTSGSSYEQYF. As DNA, the CDR3 is TGTGCCAGCAGCCAAACAAGCGGGAGCTCCTACGAGCAGTACTTC.

The rearrangement links TRBV27 to TRBJ2-1; D possibly corresponds to TRBD1 (6 bases). The germline V and J ends were trimmed by 5 bases and 2 bases, with 10 bases remaining between them. The length of the CDR3 is 14 residues. Germline CDR1 and CDR2: MNHEY and SMNVEV (reference sequence). Here the CDR3 reads CASSKQGAYNEQFF. CDR3 DNA sequence: TGTGCCAGCAGTAAACAGGGTGCCTACAATGAGCAGTTCTTC.

This rearrangement joins TRBV27 to TRBJ2-3, with 8 nucleotides matching TRBD1. The CDR3 runs to 14 residues. The trim removed 5 bases at V and 5 bases at J, leaving 6 bases unmatched. The germline V gene has CDR1 MNHEY and CDR2 SMNVEV (reference sequence). CDR3 loop: CASSPLTGVDTQYF. In DNA form, the CDR3 reads TGTGCCAGCAGTCCACTGACAGGGGTAGATACGCAGTATTTT.

This chain joins TRBV30 and TRBJ2-7; 8 nucleotides agree with TRBD1. Trimming took 1 base from V and 3 from J; bases not matched to a gene: 2. Germline values: CDR1 GTSNPN, CDR2 SVGIG (reference sequence). This CDR3 is built from 13 residues. The CDR3 sequence is CAWSGTGGYEQYF. CDR3 in DNA: TGTGCCTGGAGTGGAACAGGGGGCTACGAGCAGTACTTC.

The V call is TRBV6-1, the J call TRBJ2-7; weak D call: TRBD2 (6 bases). Trimming took off 3 bases at V and 4 bases at J, with 16 bases between the two ends. The CDR3 consists of 15 residues. Germline V CDR1 and CDR2: MNHNS, SASEGT. The CDR3 DNA reads TGTGCCAGCAGTGATACTTGGGGGACTGGGTACGAGCAGTACTTC. This sequence encodes CASSDTWGTGYEQYF.

The chain combines TRBV15 with TRBJ2-7; the D is unclear. Germline V CDR1 and CDR2: LNHNV, YYDKDF (reference sequence). The CDR3 totals 15 residues. The ends were cut back, 0 bases at V and 5 bases at J, with 14 bases in the middle. The CDR3 loop reads CATSRDPDSSDEQYF. Here the CDR3 DNA reads TGTGCCACCAGCAGAGATCCAGACTCTTCTGACGAGCAGTACTTC.

The V call is TRBV30, the J call TRBJ2-1; possible D gene TRBD1, 5 bases. CDR3 size: 16 residues. V lost 3 bases to trimming and J lost 10 bases, with 25 bases between them. Germline V gene sequence: CDR1 GTSNPN, CDR2 SVGIG (reference sequence). The CDR3 DNA sequence: TGTGCCTGGAGCCTTGATAGGGGTAGGTTTACGGGCGAGCAGTTCTTC. Translating gives CAWSLDRGRFTGEQFF.

The chain has TRBV10-1 and TRBJ2-7; 9 nucleotides match TRBD2. With 4 bases clipped from V and 2 bases from J, the junction kept 6 bases outside the gene matches. CDR1 is WNHNN and CDR2 is SYGVQD in the germline V gene (reference sequence). The CDR3 length is 15 residues. CDR3 sequence (DNA): TGCGCCAGCAGTGGTGCGGGAGGGCCTACCTACGAGCAGTACTTC. Amino acids: CASSGAGGPTYEQYF.

The genes are TRBV11-3 and TRBJ2-1; 7 nucleotides match TRBD2. CDR3 length: 15 amino acids. Germline-derived CDR1 and CDR2 are SGHNT and YENEEA. The J segment lost 2 bases and the V segment lost 4 bases, leaving 5 bases of the junction unmatched. CDR3 amino acids: CASSSTAGPYNEQFF. CDR3 in DNA: TGTGCCAGCAGCTCCACAGCGGGACCCTACAATGAGCAGTTCTTC.

J is TRBJ1-1 and V is TRBV14, with 10 bases fitting TRBD1. Germline V gene lookup returns CDR1 SGHDN and CDR2 FVKESK. V was pared by 3 bases and J by 5 bases, with 6 bases of the junction left unmatched. The CDR3 is 15 amino acids. The CDR3 DNA reads TGTGCCAGCAGCCAGGGGACAGGGGACTATACTGAAGCTTTCTTT. Translating gives CASSQGTGDYTEAFF.

The chain employs TRBV5-6 and TRBJ1-2; no definite D call. This CDR3 comprises 15 residues. The V end lost 1 base, the J end lost 3 bases, and 13 bases lay between the germline ends. In germline, CDR1 is SGHDT, CDR2 YYEEEE. The chain's CDR3 is CASSLSLDGHYGYTF. CDR3 in DNA: TGTGCCAGCAGCTTGAGCTTGGACGGACACTATGGCTACACCTTC.

The V gene is TRBV19, the J gene TRBJ2-3, with 11 bases lining up with TRBD2. V gave up 6 bases and J gave up 2 bases; unmatched junction bases: 4. The germline V gene has CDR1 LNHDA and CDR2 SQIVND (reference sequence). This CDR3 spans 15 amino acids. The CDR3 loop reads CASRRTSGLTDTQYF. The CDR3 nucleotides are TGTGCCAGTAGACGGACTAGCGGGCTCACAGATACGCAGTATTTT.

The CDR3 protein is CASSLRTGNTEAFF. CDR3 bases: TGCGCCAGCAGCCTCCGGACAGGGAACACTGAAGCTTTCTTT. This rearrangement joins TRBV4-1 to TRBJ1-1; 7 bases map to TRBD1. The CDR3 is 14 residues long. Germline CDR1 MGHRA, CDR2 YSYEKL. Unmatched junction bases numbered 3, after V lost 4 bases and J lost 1 base.

The chain combines TRBV7-6 with TRBJ2-7; maybe TRBD1 (6 bases). CDR1 and CDR2 (germline): SGHVS, FNYEAQ. The V end was cut by 4 bases, the J end by 0 bases, with 10 bases between. The length of the CDR3 is 14 residues. The CDR3 nucleotides read TGTGCCAGCAGCTCAGGACAGAACTCCTACGAGCAGTACTTC. Its translation is CASSSGQNSYEQYF. The entire variable domain, with the rest obtained from reference TRBV7-6 and TRBJ2-7, is as follows: GAGVSQSPRYKVTKRGQDVALRCDPISGHVSLYWYRQALGQGPEFLTYFNYEAQQDKSGLPNDRFSAERPEGSISTLTIQRTEQRDSAMYRCASSSGQNSYEQYFGPGTRLTVT.